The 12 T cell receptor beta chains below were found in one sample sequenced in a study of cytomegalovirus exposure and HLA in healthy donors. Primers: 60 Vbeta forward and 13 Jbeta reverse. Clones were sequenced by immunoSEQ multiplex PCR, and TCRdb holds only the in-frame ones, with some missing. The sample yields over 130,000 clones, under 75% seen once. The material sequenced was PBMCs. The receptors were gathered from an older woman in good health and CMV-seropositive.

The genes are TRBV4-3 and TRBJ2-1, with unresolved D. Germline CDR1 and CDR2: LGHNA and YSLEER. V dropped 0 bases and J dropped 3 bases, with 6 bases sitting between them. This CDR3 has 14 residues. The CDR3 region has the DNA TGCGCCAGCAGCCAAGACGAGTACTACAATGAGCAGTTCTTC. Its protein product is CASSQDEYYNEQFF.

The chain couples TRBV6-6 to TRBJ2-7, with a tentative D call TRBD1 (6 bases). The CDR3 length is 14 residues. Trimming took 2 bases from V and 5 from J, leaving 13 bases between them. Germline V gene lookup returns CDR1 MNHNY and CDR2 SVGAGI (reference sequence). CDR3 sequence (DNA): TGTGCCAGCAGTTACATCCACAGGGACAACGAGCAGTACTTC. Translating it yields CASSYIHRDNEQYF.

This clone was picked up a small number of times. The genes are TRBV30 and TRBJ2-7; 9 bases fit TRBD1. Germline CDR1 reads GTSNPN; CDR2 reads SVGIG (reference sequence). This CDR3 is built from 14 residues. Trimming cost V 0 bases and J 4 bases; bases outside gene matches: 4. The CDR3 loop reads CAWSVQGAIYEQYF. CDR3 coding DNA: TGTGCCTGGAGTGTACAGGGGGCAATATACGAGCAGTACTTC.

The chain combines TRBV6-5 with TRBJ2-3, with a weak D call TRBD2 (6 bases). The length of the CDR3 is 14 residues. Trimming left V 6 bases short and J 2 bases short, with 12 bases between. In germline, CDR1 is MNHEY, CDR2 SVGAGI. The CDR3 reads CASSLSGDTDTQYF. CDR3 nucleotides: TGTGCCAGCAGCCTTAGCGGAGACACAGATACGCAGTATTTT.

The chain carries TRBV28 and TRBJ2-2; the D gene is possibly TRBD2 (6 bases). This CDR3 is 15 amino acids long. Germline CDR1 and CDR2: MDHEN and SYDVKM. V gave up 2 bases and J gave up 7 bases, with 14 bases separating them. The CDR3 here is CASSLMGGRSGELFF. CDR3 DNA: TGTGCCAGCAGTTTAATGGGGGGTAGGAGCGGGGAGCTGTTTTTT.

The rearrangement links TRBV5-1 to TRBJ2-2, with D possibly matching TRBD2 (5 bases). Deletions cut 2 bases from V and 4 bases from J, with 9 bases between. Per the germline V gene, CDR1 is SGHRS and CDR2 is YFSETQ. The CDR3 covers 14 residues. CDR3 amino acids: CASSFAGGTGELFF. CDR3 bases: TGCGCCAGCAGCTTCGCGGGTGGCACCGGGGAGCTGTTTTTT.

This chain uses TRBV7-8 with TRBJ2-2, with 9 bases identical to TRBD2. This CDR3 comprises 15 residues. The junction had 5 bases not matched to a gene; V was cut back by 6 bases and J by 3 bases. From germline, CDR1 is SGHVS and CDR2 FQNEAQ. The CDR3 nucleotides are TGTGCCAGCAGTGTACTAGCGGGTTACACCGGGGAGCTGTTTTTT. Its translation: CASSVLAGYTGELFF.

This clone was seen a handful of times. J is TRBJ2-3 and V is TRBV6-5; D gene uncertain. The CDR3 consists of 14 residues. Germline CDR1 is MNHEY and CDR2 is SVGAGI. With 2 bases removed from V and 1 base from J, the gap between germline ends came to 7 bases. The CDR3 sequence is CASSYRQGTDTQYF. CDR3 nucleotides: TGTGCCAGCAGTTACCGGCAGGGCACAGATACGCAGTATTTT.

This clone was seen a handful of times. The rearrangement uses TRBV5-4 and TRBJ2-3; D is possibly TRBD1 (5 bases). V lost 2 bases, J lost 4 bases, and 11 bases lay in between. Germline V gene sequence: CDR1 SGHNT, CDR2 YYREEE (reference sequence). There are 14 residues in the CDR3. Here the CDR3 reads CASSLQVNPDTQYF. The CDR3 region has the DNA TGTGCCAGCAGCTTACAGGTGAATCCAGATACGCAGTATTTT.

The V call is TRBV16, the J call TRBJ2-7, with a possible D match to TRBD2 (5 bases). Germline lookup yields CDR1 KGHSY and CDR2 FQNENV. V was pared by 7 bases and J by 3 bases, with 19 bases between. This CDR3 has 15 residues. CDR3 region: CASTSIEGTRYEQYF. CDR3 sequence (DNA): TGTGCCAGCACTTCAATCGAGGGCACTCGCTACGAGCAGTACTTC.

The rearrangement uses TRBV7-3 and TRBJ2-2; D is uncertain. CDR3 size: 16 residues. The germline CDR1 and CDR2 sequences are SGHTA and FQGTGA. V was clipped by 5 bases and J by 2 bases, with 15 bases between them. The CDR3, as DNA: TGTGCCAGCAGCCCCACTCTGGGCGCAAACACCGGGGAGCTGTTTTTT. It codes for CASSPTLGANTGELFF.

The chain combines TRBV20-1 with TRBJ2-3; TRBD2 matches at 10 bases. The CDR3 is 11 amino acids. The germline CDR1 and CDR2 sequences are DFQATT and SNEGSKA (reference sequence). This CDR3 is CGAGGPDTQYF. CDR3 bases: TGCGGAGCGGGGGGGCCAGATACGCAGTATTTT.